This T cell receptor beta chain was identified during a study of blood T cell repertoires in COVID-19. This clone was seen only once. Trimming shortened V by 1 base and J by 7 bases, and 13 bases separated the two germline ends. Germline V CDR1 and CDR2: KGHSH, LQKENI. The CDR3 is 15 amino acids. In the study's own analysis: Amplification of reference gene primers provided the estimated nucleated cell counts. The table came from immunoSEQ multiplex PCR; TCRdb's copy has only in-frame clones and leaves some out. V and J calls and clone size follow that table, whereas D and trimming were derived from the DNA. The sample has some 200,000 clones, 70% to 90% seen once.

The sample comprised peripheral blood. The gene calls are TRBV18 and TRBJ1-4; TRBD1 is a possible D gene (6 bases). This receptor was identified in a woman aged 55-75 years with COVID-19, enrolled during active disease. This chain's CDR3 is CASSPLADSGEKLFF. In DNA, the CDR3 is TGTGCCAGCTCACCACTGGCGGACAGCGGTGAAAAACTGTTTTTT. The whole variable domain, remainder taken from reference TRBV18 and TRBJ1-4, is NAGVMQNPRHLVRRRGQEARLRCSPMKGHSHVYWYRQLPEEGLKFMVYLQKENIIDESGMPKERFSAEFPKEGPSILRIQQVVRGDSAAYFCASSPLADSGEKLFFGSGTQLSVL.